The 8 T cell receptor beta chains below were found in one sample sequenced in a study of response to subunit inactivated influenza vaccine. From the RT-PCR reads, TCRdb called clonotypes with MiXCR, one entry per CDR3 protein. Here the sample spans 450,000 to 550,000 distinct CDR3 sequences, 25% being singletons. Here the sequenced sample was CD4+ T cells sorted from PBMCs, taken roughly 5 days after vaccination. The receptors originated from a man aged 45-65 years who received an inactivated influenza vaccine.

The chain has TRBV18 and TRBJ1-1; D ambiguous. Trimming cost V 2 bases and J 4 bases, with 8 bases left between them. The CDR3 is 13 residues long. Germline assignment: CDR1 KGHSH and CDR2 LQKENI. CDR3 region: CASSPGSGTEAFF. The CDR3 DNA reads TGTGCCAGCTCACCAGGGTCCGGCACTGAAGCTTTCTTT.

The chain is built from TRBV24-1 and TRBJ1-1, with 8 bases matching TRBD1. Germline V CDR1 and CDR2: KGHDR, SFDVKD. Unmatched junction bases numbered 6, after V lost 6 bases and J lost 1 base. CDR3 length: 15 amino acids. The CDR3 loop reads CATSNAGQGNTEAFF. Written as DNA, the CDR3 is TGTGCCACCAGTAACGCCGGACAGGGGAACACTGAAGCTTTCTTT.

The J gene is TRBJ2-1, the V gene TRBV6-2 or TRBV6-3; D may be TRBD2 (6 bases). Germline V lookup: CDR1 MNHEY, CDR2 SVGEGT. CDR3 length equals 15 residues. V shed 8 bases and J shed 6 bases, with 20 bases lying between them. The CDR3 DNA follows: TGTGCCAGCCTCTCCCTGGCCAGGAGGGGCAATGAGCAGTTCTTC. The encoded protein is CASLSLARRGNEQFF.

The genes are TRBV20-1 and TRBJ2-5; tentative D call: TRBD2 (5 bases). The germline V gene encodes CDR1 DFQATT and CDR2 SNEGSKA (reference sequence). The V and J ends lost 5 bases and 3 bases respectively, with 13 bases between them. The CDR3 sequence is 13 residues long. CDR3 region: CSAAETRKETQYF. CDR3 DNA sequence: TGCAGTGCTGCTGAAACTAGGAAAGAGACCCAGTACTTC.

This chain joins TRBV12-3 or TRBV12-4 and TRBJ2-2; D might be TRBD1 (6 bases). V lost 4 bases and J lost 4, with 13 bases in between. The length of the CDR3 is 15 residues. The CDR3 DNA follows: TGTGCCAGCAGTTATGAGAGGGGGAGCACCGGGGAGCTGTTTTTT. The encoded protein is CASSYERGSTGELFF.

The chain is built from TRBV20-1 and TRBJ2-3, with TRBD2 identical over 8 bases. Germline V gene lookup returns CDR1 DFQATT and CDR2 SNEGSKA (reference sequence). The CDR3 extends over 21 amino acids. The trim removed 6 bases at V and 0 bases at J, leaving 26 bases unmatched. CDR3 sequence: CSANPNPGLGLGPYSTDTQYF. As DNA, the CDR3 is TGCAGTGCCAACCCCAACCCGGGACTAGGCTTAGGCCCATATAGCACAGATACGCAGTATTTT.

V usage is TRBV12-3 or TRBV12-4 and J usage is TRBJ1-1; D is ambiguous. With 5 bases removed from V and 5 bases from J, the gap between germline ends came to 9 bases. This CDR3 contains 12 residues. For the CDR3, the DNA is TGTGCCAGCAGTCCACAACGGACTGAAGCTTTCTTT. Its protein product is CASSPQRTEAFF.

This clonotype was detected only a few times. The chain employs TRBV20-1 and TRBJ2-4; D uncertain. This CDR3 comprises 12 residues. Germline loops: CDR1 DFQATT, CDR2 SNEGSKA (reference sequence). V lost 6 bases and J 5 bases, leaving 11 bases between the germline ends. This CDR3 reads CSAAPTENIQYF. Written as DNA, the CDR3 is TGCAGTGCCGCTCCGACCGAAAACATTCAGTACTTC.